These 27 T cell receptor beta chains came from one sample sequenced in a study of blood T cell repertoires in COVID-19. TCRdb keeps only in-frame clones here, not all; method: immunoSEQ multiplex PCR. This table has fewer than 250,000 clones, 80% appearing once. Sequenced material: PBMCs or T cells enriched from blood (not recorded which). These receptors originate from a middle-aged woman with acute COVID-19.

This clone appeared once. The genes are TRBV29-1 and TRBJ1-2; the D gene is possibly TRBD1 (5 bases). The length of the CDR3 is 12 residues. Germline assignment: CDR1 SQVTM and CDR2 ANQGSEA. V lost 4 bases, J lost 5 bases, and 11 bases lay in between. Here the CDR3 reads CSVVQAGYGYTF. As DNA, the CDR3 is TGCAGCGTTGTCCAGGCAGGGTATGGCTACACCTTC.

The CDR3 is CASPSCSYNSPLHF. The CDR3 DNA reads TGCGCCAGCCCGTCGTGCTCCTATAATTCACCCCTCCACTTT. The chain employs TRBV10-1 and TRBJ1-6; no definite D call. The germline V gene encodes CDR1 WNHNN and CDR2 SYGVQD (reference sequence). V gave up 8 bases and J gave up 0 bases, with 8 bases separating them. This CDR3 spans 14 amino acids.

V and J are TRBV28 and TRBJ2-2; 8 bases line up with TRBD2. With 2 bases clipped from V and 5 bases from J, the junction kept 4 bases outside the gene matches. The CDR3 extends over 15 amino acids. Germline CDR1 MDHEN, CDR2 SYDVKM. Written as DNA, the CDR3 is TGTGCCAGCAGTTTAAGCGGGAGTCGAACCGGGGAGCTGTTTTTT. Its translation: CASSLSGSRTGELFF.

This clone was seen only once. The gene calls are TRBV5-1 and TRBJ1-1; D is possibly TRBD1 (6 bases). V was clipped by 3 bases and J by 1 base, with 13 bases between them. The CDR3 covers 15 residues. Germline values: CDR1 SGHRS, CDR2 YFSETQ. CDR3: CASSSTGTTNTEAFF. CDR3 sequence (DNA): TGCGCCAGCAGCTCGACGGGGACAACGAACACTGAAGCTTTCTTT.

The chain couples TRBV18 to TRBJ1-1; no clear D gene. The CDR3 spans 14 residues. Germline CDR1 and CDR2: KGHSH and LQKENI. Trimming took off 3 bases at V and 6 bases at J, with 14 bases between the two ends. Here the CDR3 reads CASSPTEGVAEAFF. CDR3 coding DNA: TGTGCCAGCTCACCCACAGAGGGTGTGGCTGAAGCTTTCTTT.

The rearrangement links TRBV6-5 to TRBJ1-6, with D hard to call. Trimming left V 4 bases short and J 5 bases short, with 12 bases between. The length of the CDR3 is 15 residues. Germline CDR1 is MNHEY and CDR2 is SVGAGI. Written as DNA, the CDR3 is TGTGCCAGCAGTTTCGATTTTCGGGATAATTCACCCCTCCACTTT. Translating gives CASSFDFRDNSPLHF.

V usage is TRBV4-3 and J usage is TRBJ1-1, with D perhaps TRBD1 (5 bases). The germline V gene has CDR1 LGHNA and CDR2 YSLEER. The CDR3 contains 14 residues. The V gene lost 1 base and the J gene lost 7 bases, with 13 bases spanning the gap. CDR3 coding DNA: TGCGCCAGCAGCCAAGTGGTGGGGCGCGGTGAAGCTTTCTTT. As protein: CASSQVVGRGEAFF.

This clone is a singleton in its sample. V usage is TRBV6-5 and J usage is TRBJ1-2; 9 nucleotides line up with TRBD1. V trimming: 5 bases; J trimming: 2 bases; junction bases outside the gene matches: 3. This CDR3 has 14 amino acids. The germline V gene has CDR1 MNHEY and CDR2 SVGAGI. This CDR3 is CASSRGTGNYGYTF. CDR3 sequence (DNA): TGTGCCAGCAGTCGCGGGACAGGGAACTATGGCTACACCTTC.

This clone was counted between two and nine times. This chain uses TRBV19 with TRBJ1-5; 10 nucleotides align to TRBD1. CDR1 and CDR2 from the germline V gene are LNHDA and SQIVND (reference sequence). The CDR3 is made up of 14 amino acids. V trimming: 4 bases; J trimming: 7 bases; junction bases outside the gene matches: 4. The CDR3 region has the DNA TGTGCCAGTAGTAAGACAGGGGGCCAGCAGCCCCAGCATTTT. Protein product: CASSKTGGQQPQHF.

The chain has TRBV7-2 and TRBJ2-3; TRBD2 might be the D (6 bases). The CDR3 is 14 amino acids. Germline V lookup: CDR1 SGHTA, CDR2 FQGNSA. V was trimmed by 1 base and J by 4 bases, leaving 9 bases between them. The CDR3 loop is CASSLGRGADTQYF. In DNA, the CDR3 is TGTGCCAGCAGCTTAGGGAGGGGAGCAGATACGCAGTATTTT. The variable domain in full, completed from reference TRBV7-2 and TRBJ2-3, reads GAGVSQSPSNKVTEKGKDVELRCDPISGHTALYWYRQSLGQGLEFLIYFQGNSAPDKSGLPSDRFSAERTGGSVSTLTIQRTQQEDSAVYLCASSLGRGADTQYFGPGTRLTVL.

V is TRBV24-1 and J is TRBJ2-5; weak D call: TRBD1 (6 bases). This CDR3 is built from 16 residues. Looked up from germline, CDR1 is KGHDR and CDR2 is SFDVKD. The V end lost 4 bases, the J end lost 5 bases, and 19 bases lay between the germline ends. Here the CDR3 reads CATSDTRQDITETQYF. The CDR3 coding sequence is TGTGCCACCAGTGACACCAGACAGGATATCACGGAGACCCAGTACTTC.

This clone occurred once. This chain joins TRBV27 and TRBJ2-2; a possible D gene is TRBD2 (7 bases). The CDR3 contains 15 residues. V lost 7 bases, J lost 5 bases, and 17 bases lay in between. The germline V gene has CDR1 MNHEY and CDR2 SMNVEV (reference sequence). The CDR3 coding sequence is TGTGCCAGCACCCGGGGGCAGGGAGGGACCGGGGAGCTGTTTTTT. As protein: CASTRGQGGTGELFF.

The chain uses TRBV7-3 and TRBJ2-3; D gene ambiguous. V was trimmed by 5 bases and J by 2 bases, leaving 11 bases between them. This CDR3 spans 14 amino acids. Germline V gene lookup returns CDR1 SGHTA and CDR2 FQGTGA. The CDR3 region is CASSPLGSTDTQYF. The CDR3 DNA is TGTGCCAGCAGCCCCCTCGGTTCCACAGATACGCAGTATTTT.

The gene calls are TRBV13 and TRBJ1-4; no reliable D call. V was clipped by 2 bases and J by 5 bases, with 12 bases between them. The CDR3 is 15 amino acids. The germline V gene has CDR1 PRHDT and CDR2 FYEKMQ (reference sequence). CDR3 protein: CASSLMAVLNEKLFF. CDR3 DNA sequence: TGTGCCAGCAGCTTAATGGCCGTCCTGAATGAAAAACTGTTTTTT.

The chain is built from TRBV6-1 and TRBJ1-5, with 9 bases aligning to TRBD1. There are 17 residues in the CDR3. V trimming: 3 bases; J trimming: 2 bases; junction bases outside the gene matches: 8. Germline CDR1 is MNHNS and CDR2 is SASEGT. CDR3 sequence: CASSDVQGASGNQPQHF. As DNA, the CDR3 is TGTGCCAGCAGTGATGTACAGGGGGCATCGGGCAATCAGCCCCAGCATTTT.

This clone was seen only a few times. This chain's CDR3 is CASSQTVSSYNEQFF. CDR3 DNA sequence: TGTGCCAGCAGCCAGACAGTTAGCTCCTACAATGAGCAGTTCTTC. V usage is TRBV7-3 and J usage is TRBJ2-1, with D possibly TRBD1 on 5 matching bases. CDR1 SGHTA and CDR2 FQGTGA come from the germline V gene. CDR3 length: 15 amino acids. Trimming left V 5 bases short and J 0 bases short, with 11 bases between.

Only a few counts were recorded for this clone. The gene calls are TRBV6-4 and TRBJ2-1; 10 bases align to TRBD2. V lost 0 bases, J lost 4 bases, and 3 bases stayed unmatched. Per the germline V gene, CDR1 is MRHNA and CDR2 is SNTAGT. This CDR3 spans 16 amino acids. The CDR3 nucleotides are TGTGCCAGCAGTGACTCCCGAGCGGGAGGGTACAATGAGCAGTTCTTC. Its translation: CASSDSRAGGYNEQFF.

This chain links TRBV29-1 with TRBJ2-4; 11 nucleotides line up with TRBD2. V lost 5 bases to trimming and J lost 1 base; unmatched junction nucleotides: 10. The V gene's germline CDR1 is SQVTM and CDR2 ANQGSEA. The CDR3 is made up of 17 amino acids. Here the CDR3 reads CSVSMVAGGPAKNIQYF. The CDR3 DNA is TGCAGCGTTAGTATGGTAGCGGGAGGGCCGGCCAAAAACATTCAGTACTTC.

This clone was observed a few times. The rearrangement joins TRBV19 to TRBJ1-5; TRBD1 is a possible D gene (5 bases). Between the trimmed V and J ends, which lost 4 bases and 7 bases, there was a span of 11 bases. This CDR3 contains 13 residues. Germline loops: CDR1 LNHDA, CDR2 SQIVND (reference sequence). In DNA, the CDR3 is TGTGCCAGTAGTACAGGGATGGGACAGCCCCAGCATTTT. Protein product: CASSTGMGQPQHF.

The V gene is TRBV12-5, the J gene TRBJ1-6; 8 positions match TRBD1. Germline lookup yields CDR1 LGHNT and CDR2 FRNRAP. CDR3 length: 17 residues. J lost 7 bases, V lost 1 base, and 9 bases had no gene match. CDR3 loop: CASGLEANRGGNSPLHF. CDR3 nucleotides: TGTGCTAGTGGTTTGGAGGCGAACAGGGGGGGCAATTCACCCCTCCACTTT. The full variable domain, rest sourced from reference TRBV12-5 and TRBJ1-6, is DARVTQTPRHKVTEMGQEVTMRCQPILGHNTVFWYRQTMMQGLELLAYFRNRAPLDDSGMPKDRFSAEMPDATLATLKIQPSEPRDSAVYFCASGLEANRGGNSPLHFGNGTRLTVT.

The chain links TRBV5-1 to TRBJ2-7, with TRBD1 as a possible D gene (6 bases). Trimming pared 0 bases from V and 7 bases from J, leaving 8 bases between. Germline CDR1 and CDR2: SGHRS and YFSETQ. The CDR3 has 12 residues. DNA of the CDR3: TGCGCCAGCAGCTTGGAAGGGGGTGAGCAGTACTTC. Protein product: CASSLEGGEQYF.

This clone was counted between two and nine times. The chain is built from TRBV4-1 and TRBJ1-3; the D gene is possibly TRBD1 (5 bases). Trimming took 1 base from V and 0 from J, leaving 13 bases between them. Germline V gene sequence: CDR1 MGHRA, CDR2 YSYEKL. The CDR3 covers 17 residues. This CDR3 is CASSQVPGGSSGNTIYF. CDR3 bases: TGCGCCAGCAGCCAAGTTCCGGGGGGAAGCTCTGGAAACACCATATATTTT.

The CDR3 nucleotides are TGTGCCAGCAGCTTAGGACAGGATAATTCACCCCTCCACTTT. This translates into CASSLGQDNSPLHF. The V call is TRBV7-2, the J call TRBJ1-6; D might be TRBD1 (6 bases). The CDR3 has 14 residues. Looked up from germline, CDR1 is SGHTA and CDR2 is FQGNSA. V lost 1 base and J 5 bases, leaving 6 bases between the germline ends.

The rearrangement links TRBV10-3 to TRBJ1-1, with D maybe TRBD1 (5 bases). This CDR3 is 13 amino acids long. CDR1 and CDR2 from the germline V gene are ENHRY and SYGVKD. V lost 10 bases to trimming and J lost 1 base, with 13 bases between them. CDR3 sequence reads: CATTIQANTEAFF. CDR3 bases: TGTGCCACAACAATACAGGCGAACACTGAAGCTTTCTTT.

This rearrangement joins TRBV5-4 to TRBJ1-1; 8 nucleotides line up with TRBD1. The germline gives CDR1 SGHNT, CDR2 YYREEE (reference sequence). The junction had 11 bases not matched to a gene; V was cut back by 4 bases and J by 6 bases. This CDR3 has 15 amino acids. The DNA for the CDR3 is TGTGCCAGCAGCCCTCAAGGACAGGGAAAACCTGAAGCTTTCTTT. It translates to CASSPQGQGKPEAFF.

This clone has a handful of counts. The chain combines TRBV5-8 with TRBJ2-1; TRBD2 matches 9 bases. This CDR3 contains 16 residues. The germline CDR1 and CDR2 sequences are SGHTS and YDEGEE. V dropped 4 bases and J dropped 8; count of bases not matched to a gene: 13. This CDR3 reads CASSPFLRGGLDEQFF. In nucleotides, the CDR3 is TGTGCCAGCAGCCCGTTCTTGCGGGGGGGCCTGGATGAGCAGTTCTTC.

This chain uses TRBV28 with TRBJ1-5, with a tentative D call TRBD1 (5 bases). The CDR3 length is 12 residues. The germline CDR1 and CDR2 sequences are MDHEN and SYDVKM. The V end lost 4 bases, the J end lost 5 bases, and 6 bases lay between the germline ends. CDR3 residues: CASSSGDQPQHF. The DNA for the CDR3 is TGTGCCAGCAGTTCGGGGGATCAGCCCCAGCATTTT.